This passage covers 8 T cell receptor beta chains from one sample sequenced in a study of somatic mutations in cytotoxic T cells in rheumatoid arthritis. The table came from immunoSEQ multiplex PCR; TCRdb's copy has only in-frame clones and leaves some out. In the table there are some 11,000 clones, around 80% of which are singletons. Sequences were obtained from CD8+ T cells sorted from blood. Receptors were obtained from an adult with rheumatoid arthritis.

This sequence joins TRBV2 and TRBJ2-3; possibly TRBD1 for D (6 bases). This CDR3 spans 15 amino acids. Germline V lookup: CDR1 SNHLY, CDR2 FYNNEI. With 8 bases removed from V and 2 bases from J, the gap between germline ends came to 17 bases. CDR3 amino acids: CASLQQGVLTDTQYF. CDR3 DNA sequence: TGTGCCAGCCTCCAACAGGGCGTCCTCACAGATACGCAGTATTTT.

This chain joins TRBV9 and TRBJ2-2; possibly TRBD2 for D (5 bases). Germline V lookup: CDR1 SGDLS, CDR2 YYNGEE. The CDR3 is 16 amino acids. V was shortened by 3 bases and J by 5 bases, with 17 bases between the two germline ends. CDR3 DNA: TGTGCCAGCAGCGCCCCTTCCGGGGTAACTACCGGGGAGCTGTTTTTT. This gives the protein CASSAPSGVTTGELFF.

The chain links TRBV7-6 to TRBJ1-3; 11 positions agree with TRBD1. V was pared by 5 bases and J by 4 bases, with 7 bases of the junction left unmatched. Germline V gene lookup returns CDR1 SGHVS and CDR2 FNYEAQ. This CDR3 contains 16 residues. The CDR3 region is CASSPGTGGSGNTIYF. CDR3 DNA: TGTGCCAGCAGCCCCGGGACAGGGGGATCGGGAAACACCATATATTTT.

The chain carries TRBV7-9 and TRBJ2-1, with TRBD2 matching over 12 bases. This CDR3 comprises 15 residues. The V gene's germline CDR1 is SEHNR and CDR2 FQNEAQ (reference sequence). V lost 6 bases and J lost 4; bases outside the gene matches: 4. The CDR3 coding sequence is TGTGCCAGCAGTCCGACTAGCGGGAGTTACAATGAGCAGTTCTTC. Amino acid sequence: CASSPTSGSYNEQFF.

The chain carries TRBV7-2 and TRBJ1-2; the D is unclear. Trimming shortened V by 4 bases and J by 8 bases, and 11 bases separated the two germline ends. Germline-derived CDR1 and CDR2 are SGHTA and FQGNSA. There are 12 residues in the CDR3. In nucleotides, the CDR3 is TGTGCCAGCAGCTCCCCAGCAGGCGGCTACACCTTC. Translation: CASSSPAGGYTF. The full variable domain, completed using reference TRBV7-2 and TRBJ1-2, is GAGVSQSPSNKVTEKGKDVELRCDPISGHTALYWYRQSLGQGLEFLIYFQGNSAPDKSGLPSDRFSAERTGGSVSTLTIQRTQQEDSAVYLCASSSPAGGYTFGSGTRLTVV.

The V and J genes are TRBV29-1 and TRBJ2-1; D possibly corresponds to TRBD2 (5 bases). V lost 4 bases and J lost 7, with 14 bases in between. There are 13 residues in the CDR3. Per the germline V gene, CDR1 is SQVTM and CDR2 is ANQGSEA. The CDR3 protein is CSVVTPGNNEQFF. The CDR3 DNA reads TGCAGCGTTGTTACCCCGGGGAATAATGAGCAGTTCTTC.

The rearrangement joins TRBV7-9 to TRBJ1-4; the D gene is possibly TRBD1 (5 bases). Germline assignment: CDR1 SEHNR and CDR2 FQNEAQ (reference sequence). V was shortened by 3 bases and J by 4 bases, with 6 bases between the two germline ends. The CDR3 totals 13 residues. CDR3 DNA sequence: TGTGCCAGCAGCTTTCAGGGTAATGAAAAACTGTTTTTT. It translates to CASSFQGNEKLFF.

The chain employs TRBV7-8 and TRBJ1-2; D is perhaps TRBD1 (6 bases). V gave up 1 base and J gave up 6 bases, with 12 bases separating them. This CDR3 contains 14 residues. The germline gives CDR1 SGHVS, CDR2 FQNEAQ. The CDR3 region has the DNA TGTGCCAGCAGCTTAGTTCAACAGGGCGATGGCTACACCTTC. It codes for CASSLVQQGDGYTF.